These 28 T cell receptor beta chains came from one sample sequenced in a study of blood T cell repertoires in COVID-19. Sequencing was performed with immunoSEQ multiplex PCR; in TCRdb, only in-frame clones are kept and a portion is missing. The sample shows 200,000 to 250,000 clones, 87% of them seen only once. Material for sequencing was peripheral blood. The origin of the receptors is a young woman who had recovered from COVID-19.

The V gene is TRBV27, the J gene TRBJ2-1; 12 nucleotides match TRBD1. Germline CDR1 reads MNHEY; CDR2 reads SMNVEV (reference sequence). This CDR3 has 14 residues. Unmatched junction bases numbered 12, after V lost 6 bases and J lost 15 bases. The CDR3 reads CASRLRGTGGPRFF. CDR3 sequence (DNA): TGTGCCAGCAGGCTTAGAGGGACAGGGGGCCCTCGGTTCTTC.

The rearrangement uses TRBV7-2 and TRBJ2-3; possibly TRBD2 for D (5 bases). Trimming shortened V by 3 bases and J by 6 bases, and 7 bases separated the two germline ends. The CDR3 contains 12 residues. Germline V lookup: CDR1 SGHTA, CDR2 FQGNSA. The CDR3 spells CASSLVADTQYF. CDR3 DNA sequence: TGTGCCAGCAGCTTGGTAGCGGATACGCAGTATTTT. Complete variable domain (other parts from reference TRBV7-2 and TRBJ2-3): GAGVSQSPSNKVTEKGKDVELRCDPISGHTALYWYRQSLGQGLEFLIYFQGNSAPDKSGLPSDRFSAERTGGSVSTLTIQRTQQEDSAVYLCASSLVADTQYFGPGTRLTVL.

The gene calls are TRBV29-1 and TRBJ1-1; TRBD1 aligns across 12 bases. There are 17 residues in the CDR3. Germline V gene lookup returns CDR1 SQVTM and CDR2 ANQGSEA. J gave up 6 bases and V 1 base, and 12 bases lay outside the gene matches. The CDR3 is CSVEGVPGQGAEAEAFF. DNA for the CDR3: TGCAGCGTTGAAGGGGTCCCGGGACAGGGGGCAGAGGCTGAAGCTTTCTTT. The complete variable domain, with remaining parts taken from reference TRBV29-1 and TRBJ1-1, reads SAVISQKPSRDICQRGTSLTIQCQVDSQVTMMFWYRQQPGQSLTLIATANQGSEATYESGFVIDKFPISRPNLTFSTLTVSNMSPEDSSIYLCSVEGVPGQGAEAEAFFGQGTRLTVV.

The rearrangement joins TRBV4-2 to TRBJ2-2; D unclear. Germline lookup yields CDR1 LGHNA and CDR2 YNFKEQ. The CDR3 spans 14 residues. V was pared by 5 bases and J by 1 base, with 8 bases between. The CDR3 DNA follows: TGTGCCAGCAGCTTCCAGCGGAACACCGGGGAGCTGTTTTTT. The encoded protein is CASSFQRNTGELFF.

This clone came up once. This chain connects TRBV5-4 to TRBJ2-1, with 9 bases matching TRBD2. Germline assignment: CDR1 SGHNT and CDR2 YYREEE (reference sequence). The CDR3 totals 16 residues. With V trimmed by 3 bases and J by 10 bases, 14 bases remained unmatched. For the CDR3, the DNA is TGTGCCAGCAGCTCTGGCGGGACTAGCCAAACCGGGGAGCAGTTCTTC. Translation: CASSSGGTSQTGEQFF. The variable domain in full, completed from reference TRBV5-4 and TRBJ2-1, reads ETGVTQSPTHLIKTRGQQVTLRCSSQSGHNTVSWYQQALGQGPQFIFQYYREEENGRGNFPPRFSGLQFPNYSSELNVNALELDDSALYLCASSSGGTSQTGEQFFGPGTRLTVL.

The V call is TRBV7-3, the J call TRBJ2-1; 9 bases are shared with TRBD1. Germline V gene lookup returns CDR1 SGHTA and CDR2 FQGTGA. After removal of 0 bases from V and 5 bases from J, the junction contained 14 bases not matched to a gene. The CDR3 sequence is 19 residues long. The CDR3 DNA reads as TGTGCCAGCAGCTTAACCGGGACAGGGAATTATCACACACACAATGAGCAGTTCTTC. Translation: CASSLTGTGNYHTHNEQFF.

J is TRBJ1-6 and V is TRBV18; 8 bases match TRBD1. The CDR3 is 15 residues long. CDR1 is KGHSH, CDR2 LQKENI, per germline. With V trimmed by 3 bases and J by 8 bases, 6 bases remained unmatched. The CDR3 DNA sequence: TGTGCCAGCTCACCCCGGACAGGGTCGGATTCACCCCTCCACTTT. Its protein product is CASSPRTGSDSPLHF. The entire variable domain, with the rest obtained from reference TRBV18 and TRBJ1-6, is as follows: NAGVMQNPRHLVRRRGQEARLRCSPMKGHSHVYWYRQLPEEGLKFMVYLQKENIIDESGMPKERFSAEFPKEGPSILRIQQVVRGDSAAYFCASSPRTGSDSPLHFGNGTRLTVT.

In this sample, this clone turned up a few times. This chain joins TRBV7-9 and TRBJ1-2; D remains unclear. Germline-derived CDR1 and CDR2 are SEHNR and FQNEAQ (reference sequence). This CDR3 comprises 12 residues. The V end was cut by 5 bases, the J end by 5 bases, with 9 bases between. The CDR3, as DNA: TGTGCCAGCAGCGCGGTTCCTTATGGCTACACCTTC. Translated: CASSAVPYGYTF. The complete variable domain, with remaining parts taken from reference TRBV7-9 and TRBJ1-2, reads DTGVSQNPRHKITKRGQNVTFRCDPISEHNRLYWYRQTLGQGPEFLTYFQNEAQLEKSRLLSDRFSAERPKGSFSTLEIQRTEQGDSAMYLCASSAVPYGYTFGSGTRLTVV.

The chain carries TRBV6-4 and TRBJ1-5; D possibly corresponds to TRBD1 (5 bases). The CDR3 has 14 amino acids. Germline V gene sequence: CDR1 MRHNA, CDR2 SNTAGT. The germline V and J ends were trimmed by 9 bases and 3 bases, with 15 bases remaining between them. The CDR3 spells CARHPRDSNQPQHF. CDR3 sequence (DNA): TGTGCCAGACACCCCCGGGACTCCAATCAGCCCCAGCATTTT.

The chain carries TRBV27 and TRBJ2-7; TRBD2 aligns across 12 bases. V shed 5 bases, J shed 2 bases, and the junction held 7 bases outside the gene matches. Per germline, CDR1 MNHEY and CDR2 SMNVEV (reference sequence). The CDR3 spans 16 residues. The CDR3 loop reads CASSPLAGGQAYEQYF. The DNA of the CDR3 is TGTGCCAGCAGTCCCCTAGCGGGAGGGCAGGCCTACGAGCAGTACTTC.

V usage is TRBV7-9 and J usage is TRBJ1-1; 9 bases align to TRBD1. This CDR3 region has 12 residues. V was pared by 9 bases and J by 5 bases, with 4 bases of the junction left unmatched. Germline V lookup: CDR1 SEHNR, CDR2 FQNEAQ (reference sequence). The CDR3, as DNA: TGTGCCAGTGACAGGGGGGAAACTGAAGCTTTCTTT. Translating gives CASDRGETEAFF.

This clone came up a few times. V usage is TRBV4-1 and J usage is TRBJ2-7, with 7 bases matching TRBD1. Trimming removed 3 bases from V and 7 bases from J; junction bases left unmatched: 12. The CDR3 sequence is 15 residues long. Per the germline V gene, CDR1 is MGHRA and CDR2 is YSYEKL. In nucleotides, the CDR3 is TGCGCCAGCAGCCAGGAAGGACAGGATGTGAGGGAGCAGTACTTC. Protein sequence: CASSQEGQDVREQYF.

This chain connects TRBV5-1 to TRBJ1-6; 8 bases fit TRBD1. With V trimmed by 2 bases and J by 4 bases, 5 bases remained unmatched. CDR3 size: 16 residues. Per germline, CDR1 SGHRS and CDR2 YFSETQ. The CDR3: CASSFGQGWYNSPLHF. CDR3 DNA: TGCGCCAGCAGCTTCGGACAGGGCTGGTATAATTCACCCCTCCACTTT.

The V and J genes are TRBV9 and TRBJ1-2, with TRBD1 matching over 7 bases. The V and J ends lost 3 bases and 4 bases, in that order; junction bases with no gene match: 3. CDR3 length: 13 residues. Germline CDR1 reads SGDLS; CDR2 reads YYNGEE. The CDR3 spells CASSDRDSYGYTF. The CDR3 DNA is TGTGCCAGCAGCGACAGGGACAGCTATGGCTACACCTTC. Complete variable domain (other parts from reference TRBV9 and TRBJ1-2): DSGVTQTPKHLITATGQRVTLRCSPRSGDLSVYWYQQSLDQGLQFLIQYYNGEERAKGNILERFSAQQFPDLHSELNLSSLELGDSALYFCASSDRDSYGYTFGSGTRLTVV.

The chain links TRBV9 to TRBJ2-6, with TRBD1 as a possible D gene (6 bases). CDR1 and CDR2 (germline): SGDLS, YYNGEE. Trimming removed 4 bases at V and 2 bases at J, with 13 bases between. This CDR3 is built from 16 residues. The CDR3 loop is CASSPRGGAGANVLTF. Here the CDR3 DNA reads TGTGCCAGCAGCCCCCGAGGGGGTGCTGGGGCCAACGTCCTGACTTTC.

The chain recombines TRBV7-2 with TRBJ1-4, with 7 bases identical to TRBD1. The J segment lost 5 bases and the V segment lost 5 bases, leaving 14 bases of the junction unmatched. Germline V gene data show CDR1 as SGHTA and CDR2 as FQGNSA. The CDR3 is 17 amino acids. For the CDR3, the DNA is TGTGCCAGCAGCCCCCCGAGGGGGCGCGGGGAAAATGAAAAACTGTTTTTT. Translating it yields CASSPPRGRGENEKLFF.

This chain joins TRBV6-2 or TRBV6-3 and TRBJ2-7, with D unresolved. Trimming cost V 0 bases and J 7 bases, with 7 bases left between them. Germline loops: CDR1 MNHEY, CDR2 SVGEGT. There are 12 residues in the CDR3. The CDR3 reads CASSYSSQEQYF. The CDR3 DNA sequence: TGTGCCAGCAGTTACTCATCGCAGGAGCAGTACTTC.

The V call is TRBV14, the J call TRBJ1-1; the match to TRBD1 covers 8 bases. The germline CDR1 and CDR2 sequences are SGHDN and FVKESK. The CDR3 loop spans 17 amino acids. Trimming cost V 1 base and J 0 bases; bases outside gene matches: 7. The CDR3 reads CASSQAPGQGMNTEAFF. CDR3 sequence (DNA): TGTGCCAGCAGCCAAGCCCCCGGACAGGGAATGAACACTGAAGCTTTCTTT.

V gene TRBV27 combines with J gene TRBJ1-6, with 7 bases aligning to TRBD1. V trimming: 5 bases; J trimming: 10 bases; junction bases outside the gene matches: 11. CDR1 MNHEY and CDR2 SMNVEV come from the germline V gene (reference sequence). The CDR3 is 15 amino acids. The CDR3 loop reads CASSRHGQAESPLHF. The DNA of the CDR3 is TGTGCCAGCAGTCGCCACGGACAGGCCGAGTCACCCCTCCACTTT.

This clone was seen a few times. The rearrangement links TRBV7-3 to TRBJ2-1; maybe TRBD1 (5 bases). V was cut by 5 bases and J by 3 bases, with 14 bases left in between. Per the germline V gene, CDR1 is SGHTA and CDR2 is FQGTGA. CDR3 length: 15 amino acids. The CDR3 DNA follows: TGTGCCAGCAGCAGGACACGAACTAACTACAATGAGCAGTTCTTC. Amino acids: CASSRTRTNYNEQFF.

The rearrangement links TRBV6-4 to TRBJ2-3; D uncertain. The CDR3 covers 13 residues. CDR1 and CDR2 from the germline V gene are MRHNA and SNTAGT. The ends were cut back, 6 bases at V and 7 bases at J, with 14 bases in the middle. The CDR3 bases are TGTGCCAGCAGCCCAGGCCCGCTGAATACGCAGTATTTT. Translating gives CASSPGPLNTQYF.

The chain carries TRBV29-1 and TRBJ2-7, with D maybe TRBD1 (6 bases). Germline lookup yields CDR1 SQVTM and CDR2 ANQGSEA. Trimming took off 7 bases at V and 4 bases at J, with 20 bases between the two ends. This CDR3 is built from 14 residues. In DNA form, the CDR3 reads TGCAGCGCCTCCCGGGACACCGAGGGGTACGAGCAGTACTTC. Amino acid sequence: CSASRDTEGYEQYF.

The chain joins TRBV6-6 to TRBJ2-3, with TRBD2 identical over 10 bases. The V segment lost 5 bases and the J segment 6 bases; nucleotides outside the gene matches: 14. This CDR3 contains 17 residues. Per germline, CDR1 MNHNY and CDR2 SVGAGI (reference sequence). The CDR3 sequence is CASSPFPTASGGDTQYF. The CDR3 DNA sequence: TGTGCCAGCAGTCCTTTCCCTACGGCTAGCGGGGGCGATACGCAGTATTTT.

The chain carries TRBV6-2 or TRBV6-3 and TRBJ1-5; D gene unclear. Per germline, CDR1 MNHEY and CDR2 SVGEGT. The ends were cut back, 5 bases at V and 1 base at J, with 21 bases in the middle. The CDR3 totals 18 residues. The CDR3 spells CASSTPPWQAASNQPQHF. The CDR3 DNA reads TGTGCCAGCAGTACCCCCCCCTGGCAGGCTGCGAGCAATCAGCCCCAGCATTTT.

V is TRBV5-5 and J is TRBJ1-3; the match to TRBD1 covers 8 bases. CDR3 length equals 14 residues. After removal of 1 base from V and 4 bases from J, the junction contained 1 base not matched to a gene. CDR1 and CDR2 from the germline V gene are SGHKS and YYEKEE (reference sequence). CDR3 bases: TGTGCCAGCAGCTTGCAGGGGGCCGGAAACACCATATATTTT. As protein: CASSLQGAGNTIYF.

The gene calls are TRBV11-2 and TRBJ2-1, with D tentatively TRBD2 (7 bases). V lost 1 base to trimming and J lost 8 bases, with 24 bases between them. This CDR3 has 18 residues. Germline CDR1 reads SGHAT; CDR2 reads FQNNGV. The DNA for the CDR3 is TGTGCCAGCAGCTTAGTAGGGGGGGTAACTCGCGGGGTTGATGAGCAGTTCTTC. Protein sequence: CASSLVGGVTRGVDEQFF.

The chain recombines TRBV7-3 with TRBJ1-2, with unresolved D. The CDR3 totals 11 residues. Germline CDR1 reads SGHTA; CDR2 reads FQGTGA. V shed 8 bases and J shed 5 bases, with 9 bases lying between them. CDR3 sequence: CASSSGYGYTF. The CDR3 coding sequence is TGTGCCAGCTCCTCGGGGTATGGCTACACCTTC.

The chain combines TRBV4-2 with TRBJ1-1, with D possibly matching TRBD1 (5 bases). V shed 1 base and J shed 1 base, with 10 bases lying between them. This CDR3 is built from 15 residues. Germline lookup yields CDR1 LGHNA and CDR2 YNFKEQ. DNA of the CDR3: TGTGCCAGCAGCCAAGCGGCGGGGACGAACACTGAAGCTTTCTTT. Amino acid sequence: CASSQAAGTNTEAFF.